This TCR beta chain comes out of a study of vaccination effects on CD4 cells after COVID-19. Regarding the study as a whole: The study dataset contains few convalescent patients and includes no early post-infection timepoints.

The CDR3 runs to 15 residues. Per germline, CDR1 MNHEY and CDR2 SVGAGI. V lost 8 bases and J 0 bases, leaving 11 bases between the germline ends. Measured with immunoSEQ multiplex PCR; TCRdb has only the in-frame clones, and not every one. There are 15,000 or so clones in the sample; nearly 80% occur only once, and 25% to 30% lies in the top ten. A remark on this clone: What it recognizes is unknown.

Expansion with viral peptide pools was applied to antigen-specific CD4+ T cells by the ViraFEST assay prior to sequencing. The culture ran for 10 days before CD4+ T cells were isolated. A PCR test confirmed that the person had SARS-CoV-2 infection between March and December 2020. Two doses of either BNT162b2 or mRNA-1273 were given to each participant. PBMC cultures contained some 2.1 million cells per well, around 10 IU/ml IL-2 and roughly 10 ug/ml peptides. The TCR originated in a human donor who had a prior SARS-CoV-2 infection. The source material was CD4+ T cells from PBMCs cultured with HCoV-NL63 spike peptides, sampled after COVID-19 vaccination. V gene TRBV6-5 combines with J gene TRBJ2-6; D is undetermined. The CDR3 DNA reads TGTGCCAGCGGAGTCCAGAGCTCTGGGGCCAACGTCCTGACTTTC. This sequence encodes CASGVQSSGANVLTF.